This T cell receptor beta chain comes out of a study of glioma-infiltrating T cells listed by TCRdb under 2016. A note on the overall study: The low-grade gliomas were WHO grade II oligodendrogliomas or astrocytomas, while the glioblastomas were WHO grade IV tumors sampled at initial diagnosis rather than at recurrent diagnosis. Glioma patients received dexamethasone for six or fewer days before surgery. The sequencing target for blood libraries was roughly 4.5- to 11-fold coverage of about a million peripheral T cells. The study sequenced TCR alpha- and beta-chain repertoires from glioma tissue, from non-neoplastic brain tissue and from matched peripheral blood mononuclear cells. To measure how far tissue and blood T-cell populations diverged, each tissue-infiltrating repertoire was compared against the peripheral blood repertoire of the same patient. Three low-grade glioma patients, eight or nine primary glioblastoma patients and three non-glioma patients contributing non-neoplastic brain tissue were included in the paired cohort. Summary of the overall study and its limitations: Patients with low tissue-blood divergence were marked by a signature set of shared blood CDR3 motifs, and that set was depleted in highly divergent patients. In non-neoplastic patients, VJ-independent divergence between tissue and blood fell below expectation, whereas in all gliomas, and especially in low-grade gliomas, the divergence rose above expectation. Very few CDR3 sequences were shared between tissue and blood, attributed to high CDR3 diversity and limited sampling. Small numbers underpinned the group comparisons: eight glioblastoma patients, three low-grade glioma patients and three non-neoplastic patients.

TCR alpha and beta CDR3 regions were amplified with the iRepertoire nested amplicon-rescue multiplex PCR (arm-PCR) platform from RNA. The input for one-step reverse transcription and amplification was about 95-450 ng of either tissue mRNA or PBMC total RNA. Following bead purification, Illumina adapters were added by a secondary multiplex PCR, and libraries between 200 and 400 bp were gel-purified. The libraries contained internal 6-nucleotide barcodes that were used for demultiplexing. Sequencing of the libraries was done on an Illumina MiSeq using 2x220 or 2x250 nucleotide paired-end reads. The study's processing was this. FLASH 1.2.11 was used to merge paired reads, and BWA-MEM then aligned the reads to the GRCh37 human genome before TRA and TRB reads were extracted. For V and J assignment, an IMGT-derived reference of cassette sequences and CDR3 motifs that included pseudogenes was used. Three-frame translation of reads was performed, and productive CDR3s were defined as those with a C...FGXG motif and no stop codons. Unique combinations of V-J cassette pair and CDR3 amino acid sequence were defined as clonotypes. Filtering of reads was based on Hamming distance, with the threshold set by the sequence error rate of each sample in mapped regions. TCRdb trimmed public reads at Q25 via fastp, called clones via MiXCR and kept in-frame beta chains. Rows with one shared CDR3 protein collapse into an entry with the most common genes and DNA. These V and J calls originate from TCRdb's pipeline instead of the authors' own analysis. The sample records more than 300,000 distinct CDR3 sequences, around 45% of which are singletons. The ten largest clones add up to more than 10% of the sample.

V lost 5 bases and J lost 2 bases; the stretch between them is 13 bases long. The CDR3 measures 14 amino acids from cysteine to phenylalanine. Left in the record is the CDR3 DNA by itself, 42 bases read in frame from the first base. From a lookup of the germline V gene, CDR1 and CDR2 are MDHEN and SYDVKM. Immediately after resection, surgical brain or tumor specimens were cryofrozen in liquid nitrogen, and peripheral blood cells were collected at the same time. This clonotype was seen only a few times. Its antigen specificity is not known. Per-nucleotide qualities are absent, and no much larger clonotype sits a single base away.

Sequenced sample: glioma tissue, nonneoplastic brain tissue, or PBMCs (not recorded which). This chain is built from TRBV28 and TRBJ2-7, with the identity of the D gene unclear. The TCR comes from a human donor with low-grade glioma or glioblastoma, undergoing nonglioma brain surgery, or in good health (not recorded which). The DNA is as follows: TGTGCCAGCAGTACGAGGCGGAGACCCTACGAGCAGTACTTC. This encodes CASSTRRRPYEQYF.